This entry lists 8 T cell receptor beta chains sequenced from one sample in a study of blood T cell repertoires in COVID-19. The data were produced by immunoSEQ multiplex PCR, yet TCRdb's version contains in-frame clones alone and is incomplete. This sample yields over 300,000 clones, of which around 87% are seen a single time; approximately 0.96% belongs to the top ten. Sequencing used PBMCs or T cells enriched from blood (not recorded which). These receptors were obtained from a woman aged 25 to 45 with acute COVID-19.

The rearrangement uses TRBV3-1 (or the pseudogene TRBV3-2) and TRBJ2-3; D gene uncertain. V lost 5 bases, J lost 4 bases, and 19 bases lay in between. Germline CDR1 LGHDT, CDR2 YNNKEL (reference sequence). The CDR3 covers 16 residues. CDR3 in DNA: TGTGCCAGCAGCGACACGCATTTTGGGCCCGCAGATACGCAGTATTTT. Protein sequence: CASSDTHFGPADTQYF.

This clone was counted once. The chain has TRBV11-2 and TRBJ2-3, with TRBD2 as a possible D gene (5 bases). Germline-derived CDR1 and CDR2 are SGHAT and FQNNGV. The CDR3 is 15 residues long. V lost 5 bases and J lost 6, with 18 bases in between. CDR3 sequence: CASSPQAGAKDTQYF. The CDR3 nucleotides are TGTGCCAGCAGCCCCCAGGCGGGTGCGAAGGATACGCAGTATTTT.

The chain uses TRBV5-6 and TRBJ2-4, with 8 bases matching TRBD1. This CDR3 has 15 amino acids. Losses at the gene ends were 4 bases for V and 1 base for J; bases not matched to a gene: 4. CDR1 and CDR2 (germline): SGHDT, YYEEEE. For the CDR3, the DNA is TGTGCCAGCAGCCGATACAGGGGGGCCAAAAACATTCAGTACTTC. Residues: CASSRYRGAKNIQYF.

The chain combines TRBV27 with TRBJ2-1, with 9 bases matching TRBD1. V lost 5 bases, J lost 8 bases, and 10 bases stayed unmatched. The CDR3 extends over 15 amino acids. CDR1 and CDR2 (germline): MNHEY, SMNVEV (reference sequence). Here the CDR3 DNA reads TGTGCCAGCAGTCCCACCGGGACAGGGATACATGAGCAGTTCTTC. It is translated as CASSPTGTGIHEQFF.

The chain carries TRBV18 and TRBJ1-3; 7 nucleotides line up with TRBD1. Germline trimming cut 3 bases from V and 2 bases from J; bases unmatched to any gene: 7. Germline V lookup: CDR1 KGHSH, CDR2 LQKENI. The length of the CDR3 is 16 residues. The CDR3 is CASSPRDRSPGNTIYF. In nucleotides, the CDR3 is TGTGCCAGCTCACCCCGGGACAGAAGTCCTGGAAACACCATATATTTT.

The chain employs TRBV5-1 and TRBJ1-1; D possibly corresponds to TRBD1 (6 bases). The germline V gene has CDR1 SGHRS and CDR2 YFSETQ. Trimming left V 4 bases short and J 3 bases short, with 16 bases between. The CDR3 extends over 15 amino acids. The CDR3 region is CASSPQGLLHTEAFF. The CDR3 nucleotides read TGCGCCAGCAGCCCGCAGGGGTTATTGCACACTGAAGCTTTCTTT.

Only a few counts were recorded for this clone. The genes are TRBV9 and TRBJ1-4; 7 bases line up with TRBD1. Trimming at V came to 2 bases and at J to 5 bases, leaving 6 bases not matched to a gene. CDR3 length: 15 residues. The germline CDR1 and CDR2 sequences are SGDLS and YYNGEE. The CDR3 DNA follows: TGTGCCAGCAGCGTTTCGACAGGGCAAAATGAAAAACTGTTTTTT. Its protein product is CASSVSTGQNEKLFF.

The chain joins TRBV19 to TRBJ2-7, with D tentatively TRBD1 (6 bases). Looked up from germline, CDR1 is LNHDA and CDR2 is SQIVND (reference sequence). The CDR3 is 14 residues long. Trimming shortened V by 1 base and J by 6 bases, and 13 bases separated the two germline ends. The DNA of the CDR3 is TGTGCCAGTAGTATAGCACAGGGAGAGATCGAGCAGTACTTC. Translated: CASSIAQGEIEQYF.